This T cell receptor (beta chain) originates from a study of blood T cell repertoires in COVID-19. Study background: Donors in the United States, Italy and Spain gave samples during acute or convalescent COVID-19.

Germline V CDR1 and CDR2: SQVTM, ANQGSEA. The CDR3 has 13 residues. V was pared by 8 bases and J by 4 bases, with 9 bases of the junction left unmatched. In terms of age and location, participants ranged from about 18 to 89 years and lived in about two dozen US areas. Clinical histories supplied by participants themselves formed the basis of cohort assignment. Symptom resolution, clearance, or two negative PCRs marked the recovered donors of Cohort 3. The table came from immunoSEQ multiplex PCR; TCRdb's copy has only in-frame clones and leaves some out. The repertoire includes some 390,000 clones, approximately 89% of them detected once, and 1.5% to 2% sits in the top ten.

Sequencing used PBMCs or T cells enriched from blood (not recorded which). The clonotype was recovered from a woman aged 30 to 39 who had recovered from COVID-19. The chain joins TRBV29-1 to TRBJ1-2, with 8 bases identical to TRBD1. CDR3 residues: CSTQTGGSYGYTF. CDR3 coding DNA: TGCAGCACCCAAACAGGGGGAAGCTATGGCTACACCTTC.